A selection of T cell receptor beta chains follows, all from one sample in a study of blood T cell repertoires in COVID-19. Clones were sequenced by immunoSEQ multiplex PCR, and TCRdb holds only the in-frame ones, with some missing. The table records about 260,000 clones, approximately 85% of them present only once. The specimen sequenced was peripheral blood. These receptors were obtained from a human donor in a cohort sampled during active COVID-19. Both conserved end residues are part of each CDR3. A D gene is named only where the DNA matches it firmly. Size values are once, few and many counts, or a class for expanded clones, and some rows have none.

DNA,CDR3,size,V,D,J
TGCGCCAGCAGCCAATTTAGCGGGAGGGCTTACGAGCAGTACTTC,CASSQFSGRAYEQYF,NA,TRBV4-1,TRBD2,TRBJ2-7
TGTGCCAGCAGCCTCCGGGACAGGGGTCCCCTGGGCACTGAAGCTTTCTTT,CASSLRDRGPLGTEAFF,NA,TRBV13,TRBD1,TRBJ1-1
TGTGCCAGCAGCGTAGATGGGGCATCCCTCGGAAACACCATATATTTT,CASSVDGASLGNTIYF,once,TRBV9,NA,TRBJ1-3
TGTGCCAGCAGCCGGGGCGGGGGCGCTTACAATGAGCAGTTCTTC,CASSRGGGAYNEQFF,NA,TRBV3-1/TRBV3-2,NA,TRBJ2-1
TGTGCCAGCAGCCAAGATCAAGTTTCGGGACAGAATGGAAACACCATATATTTT,CASSQDQVSGQNGNTIYF,NA,TRBV3-1/TRBV3-2,TRBD1,TRBJ1-3
TGCAGCGTCGATTTGGTGAGCTCCTACAATGAGCAGTTCTTC,CSVDLVSSYNEQFF,NA,TRBV29-1,NA,TRBJ2-1
TGCGCCAGCAGCCAGGCCCTGAAGGGGAACTATGGCTACACCTTC,CASSQALKGNYGYTF,NA,TRBV4-3,NA,TRBJ1-2
TGTGCCAGCAGTTTCGGGGAGCAGTACTTC,CASSFGEQYF,few,TRBV27,NA,TRBJ2-7
TGTGCCAGCCGACAGGGGGGGAATAAAGAGACCCAGTACTTC,CASRQGGNKETQYF,NA,TRBV4-2,TRBD1,TRBJ2-5
TGTGCCAGCAGCTTACAAGAGGACAGGGGGACCTATGGCTACACCTTC,CASSLQEDRGTYGYTF,NA,TRBV5-5,TRBD1,TRBJ1-2
TGTGCCAGCAGGACGGGGTGGGATGGCTACACCTTC,CASRTGWDGYTF,NA,TRBV2,NA,TRBJ1-2
TGTGCCAGCAGTACCTGGACAGAGAACACTGAAGCTTTCTTT,CASSTWTENTEAFF,NA,TRBV6-2/TRBV6-3,NA,TRBJ1-1
TGTGCCATCAGCGACAATAGCGGGCGATCCTCCTACGAGCAGTACTTC,CAISDNSGRSSYEQYF,NA,TRBV10-3,TRBD2,TRBJ2-7
TGTGCCAGCAGCGACCACTTAGCGGGTGAATCCTACGAGCAGTACTTC,CASSDHLAGESYEQYF,few,TRBV7-9,TRBD2,TRBJ2-7
TGTGCCACCAGCAGAGAGTGGACAGGTCCCTACGAGCAGTACTTC,CATSREWTGPYEQYF,few,TRBV15,TRBD1,TRBJ2-7
TGCGCCAGCAGCCAAATGTGGACTAGCGGCAATGAGCAGTTCTTC,CASSQMWTSGNEQFF,once,TRBV4-3,TRBD2,TRBJ2-1
TGTGCCAGTGGCCCAAGACAGGGGCCCAACACTGAAGCTTTCTTT,CASGPRQGPNTEAFF,NA,TRBV19,TRBD1,TRBJ1-1
TGTGCCAGCAGCCAAGATCGGGGAAGGACGCAGTATTTT,CASSQDRGRTQYF,NA,TRBV4-2,NA,TRBJ2-3
TGTGCCAGCAGTCTCCGGGTCAACTACGAGCAGTACTTC,CASSLRVNYEQYF,NA,TRBV27,NA,TRBJ2-7
TGTGCCAGCAGCTTAGGGGCGGAATTGGCCGGGGTCGATTTCTTC,CASSLGAELAGVDFF,NA,TRBV7-9,NA,TRBJ2-1
TGTGCCAGCACAACAGGGTATCAGCCCCAGCATTTT,CASTTGYQPQHF,once,TRBV2,NA,TRBJ1-5
TGTGCCAGCAGCCAGGCCCGACAGGGGTTCACTGAAGCTTTCTTT,CASSQARQGFTEAFF,once,TRBV3-1/TRBV3-2,TRBD1,TRBJ1-1
TGTGCCACCAGTGACCGGGGACTCTATGGCTACACCTTC,CATSDRGLYGYTF,NA,TRBV24-1,NA,TRBJ1-2
TGTGCCAGCAGCTCCGGGGGGTTAAATGAAAAACTGTTTTTT,CASSSGGLNEKLFF,few,TRBV7-9,NA,TRBJ1-4
TGTGCCAGCAGCGCGGACGGAGGACTAGCGGGGATCGAGCAGTACTTC,CASSADGGLAGIEQYF,NA,TRBV9,TRBD2,TRBJ2-7
TGTGCCACCAGTGATTGGTCCAGGGGGGCGAATGAGCAGTTCTTC,CATSDWSRGANEQFF,once,TRBV24-1,NA,TRBJ2-1
TGTGCCACCAGCAGAGATCCGGGTTCTGGAAACACCATATATTTT,CATSRDPGSGNTIYF,NA,TRBV15,NA,TRBJ1-3
TGTGCCAGCAGTTATTCCCCTTACAATGAGCAGTTCTTC,CASSYSPYNEQFF,NA,TRBV6-2/TRBV6-3,NA,TRBJ2-1
TGTGCCAGTAGCCCTGGGGACAGTTATGAAAAACTGTTTTTT,CASSPGDSYEKLFF,once,TRBV19,TRBD1,TRBJ1-4
TGTGCCAGCAGCGCGCGACAAGGCTACGAGCAGTACTTC,CASSARQGYEQYF,NA,TRBV7-3,NA,TRBJ2-7
TGTGCCAGCAGCTTAGGGACTAGCGGCTACGAGCAGTACTTC,CASSLGTSGYEQYF,NA,TRBV11-2,TRBD2,TRBJ2-7
TGTGCCAGCAGCTTTTACAGGGGGCAGGGCTCTGGAAACACCATATATTTT,CASSFYRGQGSGNTIYF,NA,TRBV5-4,TRBD1,TRBJ1-3
TGTGCCAGTAGTATAGGGACAGGGGAAGAAAAACTGTTTTTT,CASSIGTGEEKLFF,once,TRBV19,TRBD1,TRBJ1-4
TGTGCCAGCAGTACACCCAGGAGGCTAGCGGGATTCCTAAAACAAGAGACCCAGTACTTC,CASSTPRRLAGFLKQETQYF,NA,TRBV6-2/TRBV6-3,TRBD2,TRBJ2-5
TGTGCCAGCAGCTTAGCGGACAGGGGGCGCAAGGACGAGCAGTACTTC,CASSLADRGRKDEQYF,NA,TRBV7-9,TRBD1,TRBJ2-7
TGTGCCATCAGTGAGAGGGGCAGTAAGGAGACCCAGTACTTC,CAISERGSKETQYF,NA,TRBV10-3,NA,TRBJ2-5
TGTGCCAGCAGCCCAAAACAGGGACCGACCTACGAGCAGTACTTC,CASSPKQGPTYEQYF,NA,TRBV7-9,NA,TRBJ2-7
TGTGCCAGCAGCCTCTGGGTGGGGACAGACACTGAAGCTTTCTTT,CASSLWVGTDTEAFF,NA,TRBV7-2,TRBD1,TRBJ1-1
TGTGCCAGCAGTGACACTATAAATTCACCCCTCCACTTT,CASSDTINSPLHF,NA,TRBV6-1,NA,TRBJ1-6